The 27 T cell receptor beta chains below were found in one sample sequenced in a study of blood T cell repertoires in COVID-19. This table comes from immunoSEQ multiplex PCR, and its TCRdb copy is limited to in-frame clones, with some not included. The top ten hold roughly 3% of the sample, which has 50,000 to 70,000 clones, around three quarters seen once. Sequencing was done on a sample of peripheral blood. The receptors stem from a man aged 60 to 69 with acute or convalescent COVID-19.

The chain combines TRBV15 with TRBJ2-7; D perhaps matches TRBD1 (6 bases). CDR1 and CDR2 (germline): LNHNV, YYDKDF (reference sequence). V lost 5 bases to trimming and J lost 3 bases, with 17 bases between them. The CDR3 is 15 residues long. The CDR3 DNA reads TGTGCCACCAGCTGGATCGTGGGGGACAACTACGAGCAGTACTTC. This gives the protein CATSWIVGDNYEQYF.

The chain joins TRBV7-9 to TRBJ1-4; 7 bases agree with TRBD1. CDR1 is SEHNR and CDR2 is FQNEAQ in the germline V gene (reference sequence). The CDR3 length is 16 residues. V was clipped by 7 bases and J by 6 bases; unmatched bases: 14. CDR3 in amino acids: CASTLSGPRGDEKLFF. The CDR3 bases are TGTGCCAGCACCCTCTCGGGACCCAGGGGGGATGAAAAACTGTTTTTT.

The chain employs TRBV14 and TRBJ2-3; the D is unclear. V was pared by 2 bases and J by 5 bases, with 5 bases between. This CDR3 comprises 12 residues. Germline values: CDR1 SGHDN, CDR2 FVKESK. The CDR3 DNA follows: TGTGCCAGCAGCCAAACAGAAGATACGCAGTATTTT. Amino acids: CASSQTEDTQYF.

CDR3 region: CASSLAGTYNEQFF. The CDR3 region has the DNA TGCGCCAGCAGCTTAGCAGGTACCTACAATGAGCAGTTCTTC. J is TRBJ2-1 and V is TRBV5-1; no clear D gene. Per germline, CDR1 SGHRS and CDR2 YFSETQ. CDR3 size: 14 residues. Between the trimmed V and J ends, which lost 2 bases and 2 bases, there was a span of 8 bases. The entire variable domain, with the rest obtained from reference TRBV5-1 and TRBJ2-1, is as follows: KAGVTQTPRYLIKTRGQQVTLSCSPISGHRSVSWYQQTPGQGLQFLFEYFSETQRNKGNFPGRFSGRQFSNSRSEMNVSTLELGDSALYLCASSLAGTYNEQFFGPGTRLTVL.

V is TRBV6-1 and J is TRBJ2-7; 7 bases agree with TRBD1. The CDR3 is made up of 16 amino acids. Germline lookup yields CDR1 MNHNS and CDR2 SASEGT. V trimming: 0 bases; J trimming: 1 base; junction bases outside the gene matches: 6. This CDR3 is CASSEASDRFSYEQYF. The CDR3 DNA follows: TGTGCCAGCAGTGAAGCCTCGGACAGGTTTTCCTACGAGCAGTACTTC.

The V call is TRBV24-1, the J call TRBJ2-1, with 11 bases matching TRBD2. Trimming took 3 bases from V and 4 from J; bases not matched to a gene: 4. This CDR3 region has 16 residues. In germline, CDR1 is KGHDR, CDR2 SFDVKD. In DNA form, the CDR3 reads TGTGCCACCAGTGATCCCGGGACTAGCGGATACAATGAGCAGTTCTTC. It is translated as CATSDPGTSGYNEQFF.

This chain joins TRBV7-2 and TRBJ2-2, with 7 bases identical to TRBD1. The CDR3 runs 16 residues. The ends lost 2 bases at V and 1 base at J; junction bases unmatched: 4. Germline CDR1 SGHTA, CDR2 FQGNSA. The DNA of the CDR3 is TGTGCCAGCAGCTTACTAGGGGGCTTGAACACCGGGGAGCTGTTTTTT. It specifies CASSLLGGLNTGELFF.

The chain combines TRBV11-1 with TRBJ2-1; D may be TRBD1 (5 bases). Germline CDR1 reads SGHAT; CDR2 reads FQDESV (reference sequence). V was shortened by 5 bases and J by 12 bases, with 17 bases between the two germline ends. The CDR3 runs to 13 residues. The CDR3 DNA follows: TGTGCCAGCAGCCCCCTCCAGCAGGGTAGGCAGTTCTTC. Amino acids: CASSPLQQGRQFF. The variable domain in full, with the rest retrieved from reference TRBV11-1 and TRBJ2-1, is EAEVAQSPRYKITEKSQAVAFWCDPISGHATLYWYRQILGQGPELLVQFQDESVVDDSQLPKDRFSAERLKGVDSTLKIQPAELGDSAMYLCASSPLQQGRQFFGPGTRLTVL.

This chain links TRBV5-1 with TRBJ2-3, with 13 bases matching TRBD2. This CDR3 contains 19 residues. V dropped 0 bases and J dropped 4; count of bases not matched to a gene: 11. Germline values: CDR1 SGHRS, CDR2 YFSETQ. This chain's CDR3 is CASSLDGLAGVQPADTQYF. The CDR3 bases are TGCGCCAGCAGCTTGGATGGACTAGCGGGGGTACAACCCGCAGATACGCAGTATTTT.

The chain carries TRBV5-6 and TRBJ1-4; D call uncertain. Germline CDR1 and CDR2: SGHDT and YYEEEE. This CDR3 comprises 15 residues. Trimming stripped 2 bases from V and 0 bases from J, with 8 bases between. DNA for the CDR3: TGTGCCAGCAGCTTCACGGTTGCAACTAATGAAAAACTGTTTTTT. It encodes CASSFTVATNEKLFF.

The chain has TRBV7-3 and TRBJ2-3; 8 bases are a match to TRBD1. With 5 bases clipped from V and 3 bases from J, the junction kept 7 bases outside the gene matches. CDR3 length: 15 amino acids. CDR1 and CDR2 (germline): SGHTA, FQGTGA. The chain's CDR3 is CASSLTGGRTDTQYF. Written as DNA, the CDR3 is TGTGCCAGCAGCCTCACAGGGGGAAGGACAGATACGCAGTATTTT.

The rearrangement links TRBV19 to TRBJ1-5; a possible D gene is TRBD1 (6 bases). Trimming pared 5 bases from V and 0 bases from J, leaving 11 bases between. The germline V gene encodes CDR1 LNHDA and CDR2 SQIVND (reference sequence). CDR3 size: 15 residues. The chain's CDR3 is CASSWAGDSNQPQHF. The CDR3 DNA follows: TGTGCCAGTAGTTGGGCAGGGGATAGCAATCAGCCCCAGCATTTT.

V and J are TRBV19 and TRBJ1-5; 8 positions match TRBD1. CDR3 length equals 15 residues. Germline CDR1 is LNHDA and CDR2 is SQIVND (reference sequence). With V trimmed by 5 bases and J by 2 bases, 5 bases remained unmatched. Here the CDR3 reads CASSSDREGNQPQHF. The CDR3 nucleotides read TGTGCCAGTAGTTCGGACAGGGAGGGCAATCAGCCCCAGCATTTT.

The chain combines TRBV13 with TRBJ2-2, with D hard to call. The CDR3 totals 14 residues. Trimming left V 3 bases short and J 4 bases short, with 9 bases between. The germline CDR1 and CDR2 sequences are PRHDT and FYEKMQ (reference sequence). For the CDR3, the DNA is TGTGCCAGCAGCTTTCAACTGATCACCGGGGAGCTGTTTTTT. Amino acids: CASSFQLITGELFF.

There are a few counts of this clone. V and J are TRBV5-5 and TRBJ1-2; TRBD1 aligns across 8 bases. Germline-derived CDR1 and CDR2 are SGHKS and YYEKEE (reference sequence). The CDR3 contains 14 residues. The junction had 2 bases not matched to a gene; V was cut back by 2 bases and J by 2 bases. Here the CDR3 reads CASSFGTGNYGYTF. CDR3 nucleotides: TGTGCCAGCAGCTTCGGGACAGGAAACTATGGCTACACCTTC. The full variable domain, its missing parts supplied by reference TRBV5-5 and TRBJ1-2, is DAGVTQSPTHLIKTRGQQVTLRCSPISGHKSVSWYQQVLGQGPQFIFQYYEKEERGRGNFPDRFSARQFPNYSSELNVNALLLGDSALYLCASSFGTGNYGYTFGSGTRLTVV.

The chain employs TRBV29-1 and TRBJ2-7; 10 nucleotides line up with TRBD1. In germline, CDR1 is SQVTM, CDR2 ANQGSEA. This CDR3 has 16 amino acids. The junction had 14 bases not matched to a gene; V was cut back by 6 bases and J by 3 bases. As DNA, the CDR3 is TGCAGCGTCGGGGGCCTTAGGACAGGGGGTGACTACGAGCAGTACTTC. It specifies CSVGGLRTGGDYEQYF.

V gene TRBV28 combines with J gene TRBJ1-2, with TRBD1 as a possible D gene (5 bases). Per the germline V gene, CDR1 is MDHEN and CDR2 is SYDVKM. The CDR3 contains 14 residues. V was pared by 2 bases and J by 4 bases, with 11 bases between. CDR3 coding DNA: TGTGCCAGCAGTTTACAGGGCTCCGGCTATGGCTACACCTTC. This encodes CASSLQGSGYGYTF.

This clone was counted once. J is TRBJ1-4 and V is TRBV5-4, with TRBD1 identical over 9 bases. Germline CDR1 is SGHNT and CDR2 is YYREEE (reference sequence). CDR3 length: 16 residues. J gave up 8 bases and V 2 bases, and 10 bases lay outside the gene matches. The CDR3 DNA sequence: TGTGCCAGCAGCTTTTTAGACCGGACAGGGGTCGAAAAACTGTTTTTT. It translates to CASSFLDRTGVEKLFF.

The chain recombines TRBV12-5 with TRBJ1-5; the match to TRBD1 covers 11 bases. The germline V gene encodes CDR1 LGHNT and CDR2 FRNRAP. This CDR3 spans 16 amino acids. The ends lost 6 bases at V and 3 bases at J; junction bases unmatched: 7. CDR3 DNA: TGTGCTAGTGGCTCCGGACAGGGGGCCCTCAATCAGCCCCAGCATTTT. This sequence encodes CASGSGQGALNQPQHF. The whole variable domain, remainder taken from reference TRBV12-5 and TRBJ1-5, is DARVTQTPRHKVTEMGQEVTMRCQPILGHNTVFWYRQTMMQGLELLAYFRNRAPLDDSGMPKDRFSAEMPDATLATLKIQPSEPRDSAVYFCASGSGQGALNQPQHFGDGTRLSIL.

The CDR3 loop reads CASSGLSWRGWDEQFF. The CDR3 DNA reads TGTGCCAGCAGCGGGTTGAGTTGGCGGGGCTGGGATGAGCAGTTCTTC. This sequence joins TRBV21-1 and TRBJ2-1; the table calls TRBD2, which could not be checked here. TRBV21-1 represents a pseudogene. The CDR3 consists of 16 residues.

V is TRBV5-4 and J is TRBJ2-2, with D maybe TRBD1 (5 bases). The V gene lost 2 bases and the J gene lost 5 bases, with 16 bases spanning the gap. The CDR3 covers 16 residues. Germline V gene lookup returns CDR1 SGHNT and CDR2 YYREEE (reference sequence). CDR3 in amino acids: CASSFRASTRTGELFF. DNA for the CDR3: TGTGCCAGCAGCTTCAGGGCAAGTACGAGGACCGGGGAGCTGTTTTTT.

This clone was detected only once. The chain is built from TRBV29-1 and TRBJ2-7; D might be TRBD2 (5 bases). V gave up 4 bases and J gave up 6 bases, with 22 bases separating them. This CDR3 region has 15 residues. CDR1 SQVTM and CDR2 ANQGSEA come from the germline V gene. The CDR3 sequence is CSVVDPRSREAEQYF. The CDR3 DNA sequence: TGCAGCGTTGTCGACCCTAGGAGCCGGGAAGCCGAGCAGTACTTC.

V gene TRBV5-4 combines with J gene TRBJ1-1; D ambiguous. In germline, CDR1 is SGHNT, CDR2 YYREEE (reference sequence). V was clipped by 3 bases and J by 0 bases, with 9 bases between them. This CDR3 contains 14 residues. Here the CDR3 DNA reads TGTGCCAGCAGCTCCCGGAGCATGAACACTGAAGCTTTCTTT. Amino acids: CASSSRSMNTEAFF.

This clone turned up a few times. This sequence joins TRBV7-3 and TRBJ2-1, with D possibly being TRBD1 (5 bases). Per the germline V gene, CDR1 is SGHTA and CDR2 is FQGTGA. V shed 4 bases and J shed 5 bases, with 9 bases lying between them. CDR3 size: 13 residues. The CDR3 loop is CASSWNRHNEQFF. The CDR3 nucleotides are TGTGCCAGCAGCTGGAACAGGCACAATGAGCAGTTCTTC.

The chain links TRBV5-4 to TRBJ2-5; TRBD1 is a possible D gene (6 bases). Germline-derived CDR1 and CDR2 are SGHNT and YYREEE (reference sequence). This CDR3 is 16 amino acids long. The V end lost 4 bases, the J end lost 2 bases, and 18 bases lay between the germline ends. In DNA, the CDR3 is TGTGCCAGCAGCCTATACAGGGAGAGCGTGCAAGAGACCCAGTACTTC. It is translated as CASSLYRESVQETQYF.

The chain carries TRBV5-1 and TRBJ2-2; possible D gene TRBD2, 6 bases. V gave up 1 base and J gave up 6 bases, with 10 bases separating them. CDR1 and CDR2 (germline): SGHRS, YFSETQ. The CDR3 totals 14 residues. The CDR3 protein is CASSLLGEAGELFF. In DNA form, the CDR3 reads TGCGCCAGCAGCTTGTTAGGGGAGGCCGGGGAGCTGTTTTTT.

This chain links TRBV19 with TRBJ1-2; D unresolved. The CDR3 is made up of 13 amino acids. The V end lost 4 bases, the J end lost 0 bases, and 6 bases lay between the germline ends. Germline V gives CDR1 LNHDA, CDR2 SQIVND (reference sequence). The CDR3 DNA reads as TGTGCCAGTAGTAGAGGGCCTAACTATGGCTACACCTTC. Translated, it gives CASSRGPNYGYTF.